This TCR beta chain was identified during a study of T cells in localized non-small cell lung cancer. General study findings and limits: Within adjacent lung there appeared a median approximately 60 of the top 100 tumor clones. Longer overall survival was seen with higher T cell density measured in blood. Highest T cell clonality was seen in uninvolved adjacent lung, surpassing that measured in tumor. Sequencing was restricted to one tumor region; therefore, heterogeneity remains possible.

Assay used: immunoSEQ multiplex PCR; TCRdb lists only in-frame clones, some missing. Counted here are under 100,000 clones, 70% to 90% occurring once; the ten biggest clones make up 20%. Between the trimmed V and J ends, which lost 5 bases and 4 bases, there was a span of 16 bases. Germline V gene lookup returns CDR1 MNHEY and CDR2 SVGAGI. The CDR3 spans 15 residues. On this clone: Its specificity is unknown.

The genes are TRBV6-5 and TRBJ2-3; TRBD1 is a possible D gene (5 bases). The specimen comprised peripheral blood, sampled before any cancer treatment. This clonotype originated in a woman aged 40-69 years with stage I squamous cell lung carcinoma. This chain's CDR3 is CASSPQGGVPDTQYF. CDR3 DNA: TGTGCCAGCAGTCCGCAGGGTGGCGTACCAGATACGCAGTATTTT.